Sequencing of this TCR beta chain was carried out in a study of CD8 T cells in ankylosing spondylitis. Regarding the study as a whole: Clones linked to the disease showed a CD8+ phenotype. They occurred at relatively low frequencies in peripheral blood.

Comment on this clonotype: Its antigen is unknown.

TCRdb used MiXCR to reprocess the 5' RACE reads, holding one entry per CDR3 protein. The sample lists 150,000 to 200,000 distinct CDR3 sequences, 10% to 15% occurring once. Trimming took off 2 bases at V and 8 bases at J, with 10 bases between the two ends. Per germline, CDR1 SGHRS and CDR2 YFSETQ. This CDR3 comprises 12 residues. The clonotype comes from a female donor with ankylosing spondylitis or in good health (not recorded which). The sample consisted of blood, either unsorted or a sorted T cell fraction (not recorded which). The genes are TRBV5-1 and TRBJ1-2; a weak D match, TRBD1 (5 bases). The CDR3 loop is CASSLWGSGYTF. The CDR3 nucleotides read TGCGCCAGCAGCTTATGGGGGAGCGGCTACACCTTC.